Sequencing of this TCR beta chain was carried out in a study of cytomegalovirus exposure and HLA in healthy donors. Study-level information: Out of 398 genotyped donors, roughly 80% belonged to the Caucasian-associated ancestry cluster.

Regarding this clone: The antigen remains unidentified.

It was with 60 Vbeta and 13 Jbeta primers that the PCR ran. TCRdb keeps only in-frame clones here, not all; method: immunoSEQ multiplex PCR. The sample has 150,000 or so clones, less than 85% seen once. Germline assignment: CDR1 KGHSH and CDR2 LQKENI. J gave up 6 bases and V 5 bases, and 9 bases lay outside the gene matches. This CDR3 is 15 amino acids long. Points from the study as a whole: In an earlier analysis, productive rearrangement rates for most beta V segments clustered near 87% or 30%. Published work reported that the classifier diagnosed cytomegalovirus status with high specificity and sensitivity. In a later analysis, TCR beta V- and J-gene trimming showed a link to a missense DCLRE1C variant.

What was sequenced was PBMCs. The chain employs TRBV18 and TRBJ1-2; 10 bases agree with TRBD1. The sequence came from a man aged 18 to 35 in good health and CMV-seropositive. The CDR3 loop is CASSASPGQGNGYTF. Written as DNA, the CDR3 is TGTGCCAGCTCAGCTTCTCCGGGACAGGGGAATGGCTACACCTTC.